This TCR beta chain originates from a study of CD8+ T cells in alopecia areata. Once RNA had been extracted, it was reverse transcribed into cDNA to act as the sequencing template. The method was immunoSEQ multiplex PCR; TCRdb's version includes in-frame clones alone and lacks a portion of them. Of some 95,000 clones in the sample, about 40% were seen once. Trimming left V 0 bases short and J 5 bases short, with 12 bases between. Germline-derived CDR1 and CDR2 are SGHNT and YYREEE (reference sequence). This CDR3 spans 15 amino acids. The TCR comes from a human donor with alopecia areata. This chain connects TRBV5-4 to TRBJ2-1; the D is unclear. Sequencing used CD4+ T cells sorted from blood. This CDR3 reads CASSLEYAAHNEQFF. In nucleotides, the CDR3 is TGTGCCAGCAGCTTGGAGTACGCGGCGCACAATGAGCAGTTCTTC.